The 31 T cell receptor beta chains presented below share a single source sample, sequenced in a study of cytomegalovirus exposure and HLA in healthy donors (dated by TCRdb to about 2017). To prepare the library, the immunoSEQ multiplex PCR assay was applied. TCRdb obtained this table from immuneACCESS and retained in-frame rearrangements with V and J assigned. These tables miss some clones; where compared with another copy, unresolved V genes account for less than half of the shortfall, and the remainder is unexplained. Present in this sample are 150,000 to 200,000 clones, about 86% of which were seen just once. The leading ten clones occupy 2% to 2.5% of the sample. The sequenced sample consisted of PBMCs. The receptor source for this set is a woman under 30 in good health and CMV-seronegative.

The V gene is TRBV2, the J gene TRBJ2-5; tentatively, D is TRBD2 (5 bases). With 2 bases removed from V and 5 bases from J, the gap between germline ends came to 15 bases. Per germline, CDR1 SNHLY and CDR2 FYNNEI. This CDR3 region has 15 residues. The CDR3 sequence: CASSEMRLIWETQYF. CDR3 nucleotides: TGTGCCAGCAGTGAAATGCGACTAATTTGGGAGACCCAGTACTTC. Together with reference TRBV2 and TRBJ2-5, the CDR3 gives the full variable domain: EPEVTQTPSHQVTQMGQEVILRCVPISNHLYFYWYRQILGQKVEFLVSFYNNEISEKSEIFDDQFSVERPDGSNFTLKIRSTKLEDSAMYFCASSEMRLIWETQYFGPGTRLLVL.

The V and J genes are TRBV27 and TRBJ2-1; TRBD2 is a possible D gene (5 bases). This CDR3 has 13 amino acids. Germline CDR1 and CDR2: MNHEY and SMNVEV (reference sequence). Trimming left V 10 bases short and J 0 bases short, with 10 bases between. The CDR3 here is CATSRDSYNEQFF. CDR3 in DNA: TGTGCCACCTCCCGGGACTCCTACAATGAGCAGTTCTTC.

The chain is built from TRBV14 and TRBJ2-3; no definite D call. Trimming took off 1 base at V and 7 bases at J, with 12 bases between the two ends. CDR3 length equals 14 residues. CDR1 is SGHDN, CDR2 FVKESK, per germline. The CDR3 here is CASSQVRDSNTQYF. The CDR3 nucleotides are TGTGCCAGCAGCCAAGTGAGAGACTCCAATACGCAGTATTTT.

The chain couples TRBV19 to TRBJ2-1, with D perhaps TRBD1 (5 bases). The CDR3 loop spans 14 amino acids. V gave up 3 bases and J gave up 4 bases, with 10 bases separating them. In germline, CDR1 is LNHDA, CDR2 SQIVND (reference sequence). The CDR3 is CASSMSRAYNEQFF. CDR3 nucleotides: TGTGCCAGTAGTATGTCCAGGGCATACAATGAGCAGTTCTTC.

The rearrangement links TRBV7-9 to TRBJ2-5; 10 bases map to TRBD2. Germline CDR1 SEHNR, CDR2 FQNEAQ (reference sequence). The CDR3 length is 13 residues. V shed 5 bases and J 5 bases; nucleotides not matched to a gene: 2. CDR3 amino acids: CASSRGLAETQYF. The CDR3 nucleotides are TGTGCCAGCAGCCGGGGACTAGCGGAGACCCAGTACTTC. Combining the CDR3 with reference TRBV7-9 and TRBJ2-5 gives the whole variable domain DTGVSQNPRHKITKRGQNVTFRCDPISEHNRLYWYRQTLGQGPEFLTYFQNEAQLEKSRLLSDRFSAERPKGSFSTLEIQRTEQGDSAMYLCASSRGLAETQYFGPGTRLLVL.

The V and J genes are TRBV2 and TRBJ1-5; weak D call: TRBD1 (6 bases). The germline gives CDR1 SNHLY, CDR2 FYNNEI. The CDR3 loop spans 12 amino acids. V was cut by 7 bases and J by 5 bases, with 9 bases left in between. CDR3 nucleotide sequence: TGTGCCAGCATGCGGGGGCATCAGCCCCAGCATTTT. Its protein product is CASMRGHQPQHF.

This clone is a singleton in its sample. The V gene is TRBV2, the J gene TRBJ1-1; 7 nucleotides agree with TRBD1. Trimming removed 1 base from V and 3 bases from J; junction bases left unmatched: 2. The CDR3 is made up of 14 amino acids. CDR1 SNHLY and CDR2 FYNNEI come from the germline V gene. CDR3 amino acids: CASSEGTGYTEAFF. The CDR3 bases are TGTGCCAGCAGTGAAGGGACAGGTTACACTGAAGCTTTCTTT. The full variable domain, rest sourced from reference TRBV2 and TRBJ1-1, is EPEVTQTPSHQVTQMGQEVILRCVPISNHLYFYWYRQILGQKVEFLVSFYNNEISEKSEIFDDQFSVERPDGSNFTLKIRSTKLEDSAMYFCASSEGTGYTEAFFGQGTRLTVV.

The rearrangement uses TRBV12-5 and TRBJ1-1; the D is unclear. This CDR3 is 12 amino acids long. Germline lookup yields CDR1 LGHNT and CDR2 FRNRAP. Trimming removed 3 bases from V and 7 bases from J, with 9 bases in between. The CDR3 protein is CASGLKTGEAFF. The CDR3 nucleotides read TGTGCTAGTGGTTTAAAGACGGGTGAAGCTTTCTTT.

This clone was picked up one time. The V and J genes are TRBV12-1 and TRBJ1-2; no DNA check was done on the table's D call, TRBD1. TRBV12-1 is marked as a pseudogene. CDR3 length: 13 amino acids. The CDR3 sequence is CANPGQGEEGYTF. The CDR3 DNA follows: TGTGCCAACCCGGGACAGGGGGAAGAGGGCTACACCTTC.

This clone was observed at least ten times. This chain links TRBV2 with TRBJ1-3; D unclear. The germline gives CDR1 SNHLY, CDR2 FYNNEI. V dropped 8 bases and J dropped 2 bases, with 13 bases sitting between them. The CDR3 has 14 amino acids. This CDR3 reads CASGMPSTGNTIYF. The CDR3 coding sequence is TGTGCCAGCGGTATGCCTAGTACTGGAAACACCATATATTTT. Full variable domain (rest looked up from reference TRBV2 and TRBJ1-3): EPEVTQTPSHQVTQMGQEVILRCVPISNHLYFYWYRQILGQKVEFLVSFYNNEISEKSEIFDDQFSVERPDGSNFTLKIRSTKLEDSAMYFCASGMPSTGNTIYFGEGSWLTVV.

The gene calls are TRBV7-2 and TRBJ1-1, with a weak D call TRBD1 (6 bases). V lost 7 bases, J lost 1 base, and 10 bases lay in between. CDR1 is SGHTA, CDR2 FQGNSA, per germline. The CDR3 runs to 13 residues. For the CDR3, the DNA is TGTGCCAGCACGTGGGGACAGAACACTGAAGCTTTCTTT. This codes for CASTWGQNTEAFF.

V gene TRBV9 combines with J gene TRBJ1-1; perhaps TRBD1 as D (5 bases). V shed 0 bases and J shed 1 base, with 10 bases lying between them. From germline, CDR1 is SGDLS and CDR2 YYNGEE. The CDR3 covers 15 residues. Written as DNA, the CDR3 is TGTGCCAGCAGCGTAGATGGACACAAGAACACTGAAGCTTTCTTT. Translation gives CASSVDGHKNTEAFF.

The chain couples TRBV27 to TRBJ1-3; TRBD1 agrees at 9 bases. Germline V gene lookup returns CDR1 MNHEY and CDR2 SMNVEV (reference sequence). Trimming removed 0 bases from V and 8 bases from J; junction bases left unmatched: 5. The CDR3 contains 15 residues. Here the CDR3 DNA reads TGTGCCAGCAGTTTATCACGACAGGGGGGAGACACCATATATTTT. Its translation: CASSLSRQGGDTIYF.

This chain uses TRBV19 with TRBJ2-7; 15 nucleotides line up with TRBD2. The CDR3 runs to 16 residues. J gave up 1 base and V 7 bases, and 5 bases lay outside the gene matches. Per germline, CDR1 LNHDA and CDR2 SQIVND (reference sequence). The CDR3 region has the DNA TGTGCCAGTACGGGACTAGCGGGGGGCTCTTCCTACGAGCAGTACTTC. Amino acid sequence: CASTGLAGGSSYEQYF.

The V and J genes are TRBV30 and TRBJ1-3; 9 nucleotides line up with TRBD1. Germline loops: CDR1 GTSNPN, CDR2 SVGIG (reference sequence). With V trimmed by 2 bases and J by 15 bases, 11 bases remained unmatched. The CDR3 is 13 amino acids. The CDR3 DNA sequence: TGTGCCTGGAGTTCCTGGACAGGGGCTTCAACATATTTT. This encodes CAWSSWTGASTYF.

The J gene is TRBJ2-7, the V gene TRBV9, with TRBD1 identical over 7 bases. Germline V gives CDR1 SGDLS, CDR2 YYNGEE. CDR3 length: 14 amino acids. With V trimmed by 3 bases and J by 3 bases, 6 bases remained unmatched. CDR3 region: CASSGGRGFYEQYF. The CDR3 DNA reads TGTGCCAGCAGCGGTGGCAGGGGGTTCTACGAGCAGTACTTC.

The genes are TRBV19 and TRBJ1-1, with TRBD1 as a possible D gene (6 bases). The V end lost 8 bases, the J end lost 10 bases, and 11 bases lay between the germline ends. The CDR3 is 10 residues long. Germline V lookup: CDR1 LNHDA, CDR2 SQIVND (reference sequence). The CDR3 sequence: CASGGRLAFF. CDR3 DNA sequence: TGTGCCAGTGGGGGCAGGCTAGCTTTCTTT. The entire variable domain, with the rest obtained from reference TRBV19 and TRBJ1-1, is as follows: DGGITQSPKYLFRKEGQNVTLSCEQNLNHDAMYWYRQDPGQGLRLIYYSQIVNDFQKGDIAEGYSVSREKKESFPLTVTSAQKNPTAFYLCASGGRLAFFGQGTRLTVV.

The gene calls are TRBV7-2 and TRBJ2-7; D is possibly TRBD2 (6 bases). The V and J ends lost 3 bases and 3 bases respectively, with 21 bases between them. The CDR3 has 17 amino acids. Germline CDR1 reads SGHTA; CDR2 reads FQGNSA. The CDR3 nucleotides are TGTGCCAGCAGCTTCCCCTGGGGAGCGGGCCCACTCTACGAGCAGTACTTC. Amino acids: CASSFPWGAGPLYEQYF.

The chain has TRBV2 and TRBJ1-1; D might be TRBD1 (5 bases). The V end lost 9 bases, the J end lost 0 bases, and 20 bases lay between the germline ends. The germline V gene has CDR1 SNHLY and CDR2 FYNNEI. The CDR3 is 16 residues long. CDR3 protein: CARREGTGVMNTEAFF. The CDR3 bases are TGTGCCAGACGGGAGGGGACCGGGGTGATGAACACTGAAGCTTTCTTT.

The chain joins TRBV6-4 to TRBJ2-2; perhaps TRBD2 as D (5 bases). Trimming cost V 6 bases and J 1 base, with 9 bases left between them. CDR1 and CDR2 from the germline V gene are MRHNA and SNTAGT. The CDR3 is 14 residues long. This CDR3 reads CASRSGGNTGELFF. The CDR3 DNA is TGTGCCAGCAGATCCGGAGGGAACACCGGGGAGCTGTTTTTT.

The V call is TRBV5-1, the J call TRBJ2-1; 8 nucleotides match TRBD2. Germline values: CDR1 SGHRS, CDR2 YFSETQ. The CDR3 is 14 residues long. V was pared by 2 bases and J by 6 bases, with 4 bases of the junction left unmatched. The CDR3: CASSFDGGANEQFF. The CDR3 bases are TGCGCCAGCAGCTTCGACGGGGGGGCCAATGAGCAGTTCTTC.

The chain couples TRBV29-1 to TRBJ2-7; D is perhaps TRBD1 (6 bases). The V gene's germline CDR1 is SQVTM and CDR2 ANQGSEA. There are 12 residues in the CDR3. With 7 bases removed from V and 5 bases from J, the gap between germline ends came to 15 bases. The CDR3, as DNA: TGCAGCGCGGATTCGGACAGCCACGAGCAGTACTTC. Amino acid sequence: CSADSDSHEQYF.

In nucleotides, the CDR3 is TGCGCCAGCAGCTCGACAGGGGGCATTGATGGCTACACCTTC. Translated: CASSSTGGIDGYTF. This rearrangement joins TRBV5-1 to TRBJ1-2, with 10 bases identical to TRBD1. This CDR3 has 14 residues. With V trimmed by 3 bases and J by 6 bases, 5 bases remained unmatched. Per the germline V gene, CDR1 is SGHRS and CDR2 is YFSETQ.

This chain joins TRBV5-4 and TRBJ1-1; TRBD1 is a possible D gene (5 bases). V lost 0 bases, J lost 2 bases, and 11 bases lay in between. The CDR3 has 15 residues. Per germline, CDR1 SGHNT and CDR2 YYREEE (reference sequence). The CDR3 here is CASSLADRSNTEAFF. The CDR3 coding sequence is TGTGCCAGCAGCTTGGCCGACAGAAGCAACACTGAAGCTTTCTTT.

There are a few counts of this clone. The genes are TRBV6-1 and TRBJ2-7; 7 nucleotides align to TRBD2. CDR1 MNHNS and CDR2 SASEGT come from the germline V gene. This CDR3 has 15 residues. V was pared by 1 base and J by 2 bases, with 5 bases of the junction left unmatched. CDR3 nucleotides: TGTGCCAGCAGTGAAGAGCCAGGGACTACCTACGAGCAGTACTTC. It specifies CASSEEPGTTYEQYF.

This clone was detected only a few times. The rearrangement joins TRBV5-1 to TRBJ1-2; no clear D gene. The CDR3 spans 13 residues. Trimming pared 0 bases from V and 4 bases from J, leaving 7 bases between. Germline CDR1 reads SGHRS; CDR2 reads YFSETQ. CDR3 sequence (DNA): TGCGCCAGCAGCTTGGATTACGGCTATGGCTACACCTTC. Its translation is CASSLDYGYGYTF.

V is TRBV7-9 and J is TRBJ2-1; D is possibly TRBD2 (6 bases). This CDR3 is built from 13 residues. V was pared by 7 bases and J by 6 bases, with 13 bases between. Germline V CDR1 and CDR2: SEHNR, FQNEAQ (reference sequence). Written as DNA, the CDR3 is TGTGCCAGCATCGGGGAGGATTCCAATGAGCAGTTCTTC. It yields the protein CASIGEDSNEQFF.

This clone was observed a single time. This chain uses TRBV5-1 with TRBJ2-1; 7 bases are shared with TRBD2. CDR1 is SGHRS, CDR2 YFSETQ, per germline. The V gene end was trimmed by 2 bases and the J gene end by 9 bases; junction bases not matched to a gene: 14. This CDR3 is built from 16 residues. CDR3 sequence reads: CASSLSTVSSGGEQFF. The CDR3 coding sequence is TGCGCCAGCAGCTTATCAACGGTCAGCTCGGGGGGTGAGCAGTTCTTC.

The chain combines TRBV6-1 with TRBJ1-2, with D uncertain. Looked up from germline, CDR1 is MNHNS and CDR2 is SASEGT. The CDR3 has 15 amino acids. Deletions cut 2 bases from V and 5 bases from J, with 15 bases between. CDR3 sequence: CASSEQPGMGYGYTF. The DNA of the CDR3 is TGTGCCAGCAGTGAACAGCCGGGAATGGGGTATGGCTACACCTTC.

The rearrangement links TRBV6-5 to TRBJ1-6, with D maybe TRBD1 (6 bases). Trimming left V 5 bases short and J 6 bases short, with 14 bases between. Germline values: CDR1 MNHEY, CDR2 SVGAGI. CDR3 length: 15 residues. CDR3 DNA sequence: TGTGCCAGCAGTCATGGACAGAGTCTTAATTCACCCCTCCACTTT. Its protein is CASSHGQSLNSPLHF.

The table lists this clone with a few counts. This rearrangement joins TRBV6-1 to TRBJ2-7; 8 bases match TRBD1. The trim removed 8 bases at V and 6 bases at J, leaving 9 bases unmatched. The CDR3 extends over 13 amino acids. Germline V lookup: CDR1 MNHNS, CDR2 SASEGT. In DNA form, the CDR3 reads TGTGCCAGCGGGGGACAGGCCTGGGGCGAGCAGTACTTC. This codes for CASGGQAWGEQYF.